The T cell receptor (beta chain) under discussion was sequenced for a study of blood T cell repertoires in COVID-19. Study-level information: The United States, Italy and Spain provided the acute and convalescent COVID-19 samples.

Only in-frame clones appear in the TCRdb table, and some are missing; sequencing was by immunoSEQ multiplex PCR. The sample includes 130,000 to 150,000 clones, around four fifths seen only once; the top ten take 30% to 45%. This clone was picked up one time. Germline CDR1 MNHEY, CDR2 SVGEGT. CDR3 length equals 14 residues. Trimming at V came to 2 bases and at J to 7 bases, leaving 4 bases not matched to a gene. Sequencing was performed on peripheral blood. This sequence joins TRBV6-2 or TRBV6-3 and TRBJ2-1, with 8 positions matching TRBD2. This TCR came from a human donor in a cohort sampled during active COVID-19. CDR3 protein: CASSYAGGRNEQFF. The DNA for the CDR3 is TGTGCCAGCAGTTACGCGGGGGGAAGAAATGAGCAGTTCTTC.